This passage covers 2 T cell receptor beta chains from one sample sequenced in a study of cytomegalovirus exposure and HLA in healthy donors (TCRdb year 2017). Libraries were made using the immunoSEQ multiplex PCR assay. The multiplex PCR relied on a mix of 60 forward primers for TCR Vbeta segments and 13 reverse primers for TCR Jbeta segments. Held by TCRdb, this immuneACCESS table contains in-frame sequences only and omits some clones. Under half of the omission traces to an unresolved V gene where checked; the cause of the rest is unknown. The sample has 100,000 to 150,000 clones on record, about 85% of them singletons. Roughly 1.7% of the sample lies in the top ten. The sequenced material came from PBMCs. These receptors originate from a boy aged 5-17 years in good health and CMV-seronegative.

This chain joins TRBV6-1 and TRBJ2-7, with a possible D match to TRBD1 (7 bases). Trimming left V 1 base short and J 0 bases short, with 13 bases between. Germline V gene data show CDR1 as MNHNS and CDR2 as SASEGT. There are 16 residues in the CDR3. CDR3 sequence reads: CASSEDRGGSSYEQYF. As DNA, the CDR3 is TGTGCCAGCAGTGAAGACAGGGGAGGAAGCTCCTACGAGCAGTACTTC.

The chain couples TRBV5-6 to TRBJ2-5, with D possibly TRBD1 on 6 matching bases. The DNA end is a closer match to TRBJ2-7, so the J assignment may be wrong. Germline values: CDR1 SGHDT, CDR2 YYEEEE. The CDR3 has 13 residues. Here the CDR3 DNA reads TGTGCCAGCAGCTTGAAACAGGGCTACGAGCAGTACTTC. Translation: CASSLKQGYEQYF.